The clone carrying this TCR beta chain was found a few times. No antigen is known for it. 5'RACE template switching produced TCR cDNA carrying a universal primer site and UMIs. TCRdb reprocessed the 5' RACE reads via MiXCR and lists one record per CDR3 protein. The sample includes a few hundred thousand distinct CDR3 sequences, 6.5% to 7.5% of them seen just once. The V end lost 5 bases, the J end lost 5 bases, and 10 bases lay between the germline ends. The germline V gene has CDR1 SGHTA and CDR2 FQGNSA. The CDR3 consists of 13 residues. These data belong to a study of T cells after yellow fever vaccination. General observations from the study: The CD4 compartment and the CD8 compartment contained a small share of clonotypes in common.

This chain connects TRBV7-2 to TRBJ2-4; the D call may be TRBD1 or TRBD2 (5 bases each). The source of this sequence is a man younger than 40 who received the YFV17D yellow fever vaccine. This sample comprised CD4+ T cells sorted from PBMCs, obtained on the day of the yellow fever booster vaccination. The CDR3 is CASSRGAQNIQYF. CDR3 nucleotide sequence: TGTGCCAGCAGCCGAGGGGCGCAAAACATTCAGTACTTC.